This TCR beta chain was sequenced for a study of CD8 T cells in ankylosing spondylitis. With molecular barcodes, quantitative 5'-RACE was used to make the TCR beta libraries. A single record per CDR3 protein comes from TCRdb applying MiXCR to the 5' RACE reads. The repertoire holds more than 650,000 distinct CDR3 sequences, with roughly 12% as singletons. V gave up 0 bases and J gave up 5 bases; unmatched junction bases: 7. Germline CDR1 MNHEY, CDR2 SVGAGI. CDR3 size: 18 residues. Comment on this clonotype: Its specificity is not known.

Study results and caveats: There was reportedly significant enrichment of clones that were disease-linked in matched ankylosing spondylitis synovial fluid. What seemed typical of ankylosing spondylitis blood was a TCR beta motif built from fewer than ten highly homologous variants.

The rearrangement joins TRBV6-5 to TRBJ2-7, with 16 positions matching TRBD2. The sequencing input was blood, either unsorted or a sorted T cell fraction (not recorded which). The receptor's source is a male donor with ankylosing spondylitis. The CDR3 DNA sequence: TGTGCCAGCAGTTACTCGGGACTAGCGGGAGGGTTCAGCGACGAGCAGTACTTC. As protein: CASSYSGLAGGFSDEQYF.